This T cell receptor beta chain emerged from a study of spatial heterogeneity in lung cancer. Across the whole study: Combinations of a unique TCR and a UMI were tallied in raw reads, and on average each appeared more than ten times.

V was shortened by 4 bases and J by 4 bases, with 11 bases between the two germline ends. This CDR3 contains 14 residues. Germline CDR1 KGHSH, CDR2 LQKENI. TCRdb re-called the 5' RACE reads through MiXCR, storing one row per CDR3 protein. The sample gives 10,000 to 11,000 distinct CDR3 sequences, approximately 6.3% of which show up once; under 30% is in the top ten. Noted time point: sample taken at primary tumor resection. Donors were over 70 untreated early-stage non-small cell lung cancer patients. The input material, whole RNA from tumor, nontumor lung or frozen PBMC, was sequenced unsorted. This clonotype came up many times.

The chain couples TRBV18 to TRBJ1-5, with TRBD1 as a possible D gene (5 bases). This TCR came from a male donor with early-stage non-small cell lung cancer. The source was PBMCs, collected at surgery. CDR3 nucleotide sequence: TGTGCCAGCTCACTAGACAGCATTAATCAGCCCCAGCATTTT. Protein: CASSLDSINQPQHF.